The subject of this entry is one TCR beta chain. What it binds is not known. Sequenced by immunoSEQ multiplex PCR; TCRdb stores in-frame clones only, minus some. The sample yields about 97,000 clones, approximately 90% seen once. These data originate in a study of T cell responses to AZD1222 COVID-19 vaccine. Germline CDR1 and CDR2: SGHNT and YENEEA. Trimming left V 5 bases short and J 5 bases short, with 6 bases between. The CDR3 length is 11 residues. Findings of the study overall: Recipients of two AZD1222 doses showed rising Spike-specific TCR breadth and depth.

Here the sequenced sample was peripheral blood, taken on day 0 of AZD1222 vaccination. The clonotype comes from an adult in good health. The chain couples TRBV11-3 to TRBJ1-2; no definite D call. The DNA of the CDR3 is TGTGCCAGCAGCGTCGAGTATGGCTACACCTTC. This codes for CASSVEYGYTF. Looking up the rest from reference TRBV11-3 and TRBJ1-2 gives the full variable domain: EAGVVQSPRYKIIEKKQPVAFWCNPISGHNTLYWYLQNLGQGPELLIRYENEEAVDDSQLPKDRFSAERLKGVDSTLKIQPAELGDSAVYLCASSVEYGYTFGSGTRLTVV.